This TCR beta chain stems from a study of Graves' ophthalmopathy and Graves' hyperthyroidism. Findings and caveats of the study: Sensitivity of approximately 88% and specificity of less than 82% were achieved when a 13-signature model separated ophthalmopathy from stable hyperthyroidism.

TCR beta CDR3 regions were amplified from RNA transcripts. HTBI-primed first-round RT-PCR preceded second-round multiplex PCR. Via MiXCR, TCRdb re-called the multiplex PCR reads, giving one row per CDR3 protein. The sample yields hundreds of thousands of distinct CDR3 sequences, about 24% seen once. The CDR3 extends over 16 amino acids. With 0 bases removed from V and 2 bases from J, the gap between germline ends came to 12 bases. CDR1 is SGHKS and CDR2 is YYEKEE in the germline V gene (reference sequence). In this sample, this clonotype turned up many times. The antigen is undetermined. Reliance was placed on clinical symptoms, serum thyroxine, TRAb, thyroid ultrasound and orbital computed tomography for diagnosis. PBMCs came from approximately 10 ml of fresh peripheral blood.

V gene TRBV5-5 combines with J gene TRBJ1-5, with a possible D match to TRBD1 (5 bases). This clonotype was sampled from a woman in her late teens or twenties with stable Graves' hyperthyroidism. Some clones in this sample may be carry-over from other donors' samples. The specimen was peripheral blood. The CDR3 is CASSLETARGNQPQHF. The CDR3 nucleotides are TGTGCCAGCAGCTTGGAGACAGCCAGGGGCAATCAGCCCCAGCATTTT.